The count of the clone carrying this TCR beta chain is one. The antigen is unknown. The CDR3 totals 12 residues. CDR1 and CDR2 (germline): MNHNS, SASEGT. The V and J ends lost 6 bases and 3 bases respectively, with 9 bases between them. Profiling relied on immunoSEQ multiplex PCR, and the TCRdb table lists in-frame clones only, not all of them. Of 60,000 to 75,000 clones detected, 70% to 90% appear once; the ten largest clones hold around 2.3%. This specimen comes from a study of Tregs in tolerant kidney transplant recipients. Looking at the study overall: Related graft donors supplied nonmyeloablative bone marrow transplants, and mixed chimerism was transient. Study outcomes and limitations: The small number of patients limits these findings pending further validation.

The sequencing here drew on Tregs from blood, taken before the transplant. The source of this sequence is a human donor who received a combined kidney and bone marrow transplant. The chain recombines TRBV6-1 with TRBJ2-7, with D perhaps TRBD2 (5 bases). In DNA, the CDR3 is TGTGCCAGCAGGGGAGTTGACTACGAGCAGTACTTC. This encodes CASRGVDYEQYF.